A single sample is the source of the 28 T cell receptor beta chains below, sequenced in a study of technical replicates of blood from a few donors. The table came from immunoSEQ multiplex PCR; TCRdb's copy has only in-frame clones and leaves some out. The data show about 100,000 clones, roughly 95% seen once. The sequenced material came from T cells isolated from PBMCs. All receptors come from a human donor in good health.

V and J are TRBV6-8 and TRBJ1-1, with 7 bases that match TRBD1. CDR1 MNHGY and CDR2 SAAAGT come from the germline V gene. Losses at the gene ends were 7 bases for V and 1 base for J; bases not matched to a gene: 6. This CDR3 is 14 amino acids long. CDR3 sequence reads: CASIGAGGNTEAFF. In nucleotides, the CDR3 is TGTGCCAGCATCGGAGCAGGGGGGAACACTGAAGCTTTCTTT.

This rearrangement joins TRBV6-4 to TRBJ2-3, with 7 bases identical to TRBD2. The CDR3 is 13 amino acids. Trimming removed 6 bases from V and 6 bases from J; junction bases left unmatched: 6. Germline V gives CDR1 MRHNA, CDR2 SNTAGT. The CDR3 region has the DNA TGTGCCAGCAGCCGGGGGGAAACTGATACGCAGTATTTT. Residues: CASSRGETDTQYF.

This CDR3 is CASSLSTGGPINEQFF. The CDR3, as DNA: TGTGCCAGCAGTTTATCGACGGGGGGGCCGATAAATGAGCAGTTCTTC. This chain uses TRBV27 with TRBJ2-1; the match to TRBD2 covers 8 bases. Germline V CDR1 and CDR2: MNHEY, SMNVEV (reference sequence). The CDR3 has 16 amino acids. Germline trimming cut 0 bases from V and 7 bases from J; bases unmatched to any gene: 8.

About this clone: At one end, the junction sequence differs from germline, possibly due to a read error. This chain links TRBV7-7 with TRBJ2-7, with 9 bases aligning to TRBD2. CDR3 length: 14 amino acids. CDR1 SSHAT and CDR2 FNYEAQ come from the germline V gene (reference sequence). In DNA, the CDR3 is TGTGCTAGCAGCCCTAGCGGGACTCCCTACGAGCAGTACTTC. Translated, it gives CASSPSGTPYEQYF.

This CDR3 is CASSPLTYNEQFF. The CDR3 DNA follows: TGTGCCAGCAGTCCTCTTACTTACAATGAGCAGTTCTTC. The V gene is TRBV11-3, the J gene TRBJ2-1; D gene uncertain. The germline CDR1 and CDR2 sequences are SGHNT and YENEEA. V dropped 6 bases and J dropped 4 bases, with 10 bases sitting between them. This CDR3 contains 13 residues.

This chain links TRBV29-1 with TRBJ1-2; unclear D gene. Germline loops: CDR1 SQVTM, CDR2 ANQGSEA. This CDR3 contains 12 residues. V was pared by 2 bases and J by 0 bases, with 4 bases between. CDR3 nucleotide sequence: TGCAGCGTTGAATCCGCTAACTATGGCTACACCTTC. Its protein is CSVESANYGYTF.

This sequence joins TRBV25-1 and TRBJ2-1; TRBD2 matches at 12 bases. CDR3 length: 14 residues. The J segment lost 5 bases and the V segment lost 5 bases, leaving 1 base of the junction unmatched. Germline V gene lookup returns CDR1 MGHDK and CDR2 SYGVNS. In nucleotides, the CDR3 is TGTGCCAGCAGTCGGACTAGCGGGAACAATGAGCAGTTCTTC. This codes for CASSRTSGNNEQFF.

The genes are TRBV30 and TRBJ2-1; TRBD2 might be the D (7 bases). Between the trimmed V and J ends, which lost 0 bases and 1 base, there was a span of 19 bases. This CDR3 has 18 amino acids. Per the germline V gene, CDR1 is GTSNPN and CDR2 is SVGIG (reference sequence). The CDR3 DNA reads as TGTGCCTGGAGTGTAGCGCGGCGGGGGCCCGAGTCCTACAATGAGCAGTTCTTC. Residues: CAWSVARRGPESYNEQFF.

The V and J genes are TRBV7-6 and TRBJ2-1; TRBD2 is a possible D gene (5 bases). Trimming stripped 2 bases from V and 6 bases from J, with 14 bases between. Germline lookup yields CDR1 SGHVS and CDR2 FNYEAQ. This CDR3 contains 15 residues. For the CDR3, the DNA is TGTGCCAGCAGCTTACCCCTAGCCTCATCCAATGAGCAGTTCTTC. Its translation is CASSLPLASSNEQFF.

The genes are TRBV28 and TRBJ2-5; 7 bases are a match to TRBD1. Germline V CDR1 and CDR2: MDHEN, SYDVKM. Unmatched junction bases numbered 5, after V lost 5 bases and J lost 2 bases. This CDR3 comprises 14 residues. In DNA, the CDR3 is TGTGCCAGCAGTGAACCCAGGGGGCAAGAGACCCAGTACTTC. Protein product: CASSEPRGQETQYF. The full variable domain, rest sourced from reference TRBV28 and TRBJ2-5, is DVKVTQSSRYLVKRTGEKVFLECVQDMDHENMFWYRQDPGLGLRLIYFSYDVKMKEKGDIPEGYSVSREKKERFSLILESASTNQTSMYLCASSEPRGQETQYFGPGTRLLVL.

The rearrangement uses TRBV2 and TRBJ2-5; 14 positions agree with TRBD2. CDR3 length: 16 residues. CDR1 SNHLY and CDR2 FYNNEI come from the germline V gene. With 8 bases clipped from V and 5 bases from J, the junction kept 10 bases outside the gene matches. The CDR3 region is CASRRLAGGLGETQYF. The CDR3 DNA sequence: TGTGCCAGCCGTAGACTAGCGGGGGGGCTTGGGGAGACCCAGTACTTC.

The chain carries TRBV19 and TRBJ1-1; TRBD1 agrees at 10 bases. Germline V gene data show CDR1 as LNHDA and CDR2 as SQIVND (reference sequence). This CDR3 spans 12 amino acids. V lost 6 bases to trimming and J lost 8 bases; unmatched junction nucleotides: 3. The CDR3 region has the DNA TGTGCCAGTAGATCGGGACAGGGGGAAGCTTTCTTT. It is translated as CASRSGQGEAFF.

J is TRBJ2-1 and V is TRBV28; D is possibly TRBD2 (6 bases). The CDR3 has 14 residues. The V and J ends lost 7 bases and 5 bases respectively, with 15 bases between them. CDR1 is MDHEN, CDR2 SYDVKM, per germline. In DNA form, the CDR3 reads TGTGCCAGCACCACACCTGGACTAAACAATGAGCAGTTCTTC. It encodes CASTTPGLNNEQFF. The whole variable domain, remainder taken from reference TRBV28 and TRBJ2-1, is DVKVTQSSRYLVKRTGEKVFLECVQDMDHENMFWYRQDPGLGLRLIYFSYDVKMKEKGDIPEGYSVSREKKERFSLILESASTNQTSMYLCASTTPGLNNEQFFGPGTRLTVL.

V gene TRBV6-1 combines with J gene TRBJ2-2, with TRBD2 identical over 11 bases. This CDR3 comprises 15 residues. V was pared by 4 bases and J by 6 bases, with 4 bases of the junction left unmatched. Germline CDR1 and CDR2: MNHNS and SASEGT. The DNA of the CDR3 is TGTGCCAGCAGTGGTCTAGCGGGAGGACCCGGGGAGCTGTTTTTT. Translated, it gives CASSGLAGGPGELFF.

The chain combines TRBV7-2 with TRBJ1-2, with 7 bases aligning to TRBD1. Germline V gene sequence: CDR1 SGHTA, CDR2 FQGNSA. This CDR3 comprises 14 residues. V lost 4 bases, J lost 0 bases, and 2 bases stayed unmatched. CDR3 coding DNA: TGTGCCAGCAGCTATGGGACAGCTAACTATGGCTACACCTTC. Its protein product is CASSYGTANYGYTF.

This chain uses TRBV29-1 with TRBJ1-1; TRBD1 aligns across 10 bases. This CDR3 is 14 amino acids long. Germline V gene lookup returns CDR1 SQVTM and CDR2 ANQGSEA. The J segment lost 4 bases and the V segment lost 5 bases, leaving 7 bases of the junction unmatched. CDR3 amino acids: CSVYPGQGITEAFF. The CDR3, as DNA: TGCAGCGTTTATCCGGGACAGGGGATCACTGAAGCTTTCTTT.

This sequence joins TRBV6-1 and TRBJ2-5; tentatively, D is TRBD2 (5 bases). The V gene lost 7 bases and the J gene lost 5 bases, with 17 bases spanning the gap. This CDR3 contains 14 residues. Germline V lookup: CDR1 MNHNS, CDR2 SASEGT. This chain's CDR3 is CASTILALGETQYF. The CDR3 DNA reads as TGTGCCAGCACCATCCTAGCCTTAGGGGAGACCCAGTACTTC.

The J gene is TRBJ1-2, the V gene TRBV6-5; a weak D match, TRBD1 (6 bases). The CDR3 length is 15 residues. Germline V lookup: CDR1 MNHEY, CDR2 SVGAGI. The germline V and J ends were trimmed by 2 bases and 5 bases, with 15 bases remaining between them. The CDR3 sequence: CASSYAKTGGYGYTF. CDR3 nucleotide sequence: TGTGCCAGCAGTTACGCAAAGACAGGCGGGTATGGCTACACCTTC.

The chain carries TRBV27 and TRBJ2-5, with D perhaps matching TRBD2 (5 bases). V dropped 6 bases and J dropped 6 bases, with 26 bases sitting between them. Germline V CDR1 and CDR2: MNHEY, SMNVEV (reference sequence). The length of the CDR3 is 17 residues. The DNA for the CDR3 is TGTGCCAGCAGGGGCGCCGCCGGGGAGACGGGCCCGCAGACCCAGTACTTC. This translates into CASRGAAGETGPQTQYF.

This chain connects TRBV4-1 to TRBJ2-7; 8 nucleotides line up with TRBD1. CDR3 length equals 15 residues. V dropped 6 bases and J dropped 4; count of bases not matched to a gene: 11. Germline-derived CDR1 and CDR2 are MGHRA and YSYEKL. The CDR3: CASSNIGTGFYEQYF. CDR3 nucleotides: TGCGCCAGCAGTAATATCGGGACAGGTTTTTACGAGCAGTACTTC.

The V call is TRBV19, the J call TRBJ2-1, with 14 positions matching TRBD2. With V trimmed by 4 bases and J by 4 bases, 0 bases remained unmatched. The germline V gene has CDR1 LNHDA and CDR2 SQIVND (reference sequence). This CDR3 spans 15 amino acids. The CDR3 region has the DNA TGTGCCAGTAGTAGACTAGCGGGAGGGTACAATGAGCAGTTCTTC. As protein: CASSRLAGGYNEQFF.

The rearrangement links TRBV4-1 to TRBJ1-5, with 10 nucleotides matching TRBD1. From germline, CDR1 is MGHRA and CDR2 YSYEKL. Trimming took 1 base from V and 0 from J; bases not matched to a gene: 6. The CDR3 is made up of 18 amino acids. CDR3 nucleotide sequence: TGCGCCAGCAGCCAAGGACAGGGGGCGAGATATAGCAATCAGCCCCAGCATTTT. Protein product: CASSQGQGARYSNQPQHF.

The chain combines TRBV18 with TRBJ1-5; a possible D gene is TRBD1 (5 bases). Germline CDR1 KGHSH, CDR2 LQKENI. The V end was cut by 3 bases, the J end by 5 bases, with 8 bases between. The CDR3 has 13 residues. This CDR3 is CASSPDSYQPQHF. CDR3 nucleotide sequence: TGTGCCAGCTCACCCGACAGTTATCAGCCCCAGCATTTT.

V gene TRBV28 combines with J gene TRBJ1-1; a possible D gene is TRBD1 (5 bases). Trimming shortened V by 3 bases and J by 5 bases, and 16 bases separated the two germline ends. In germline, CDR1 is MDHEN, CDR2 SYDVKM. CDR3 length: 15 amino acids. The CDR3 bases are TGTGCCAGCAGTTTGTCCCCCTACAGGCGGACTGAAGCTTTCTTT. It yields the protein CASSLSPYRRTEAFF.

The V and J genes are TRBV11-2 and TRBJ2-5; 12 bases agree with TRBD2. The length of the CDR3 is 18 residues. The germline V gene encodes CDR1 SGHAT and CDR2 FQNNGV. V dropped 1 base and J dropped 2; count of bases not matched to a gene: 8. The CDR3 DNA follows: TGTGCCAGCAGCTTAGTCCTAGCGGGGGGGCCGGATCAAGAGACCCAGTACTTC. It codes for CASSLVLAGGPDQETQYF.

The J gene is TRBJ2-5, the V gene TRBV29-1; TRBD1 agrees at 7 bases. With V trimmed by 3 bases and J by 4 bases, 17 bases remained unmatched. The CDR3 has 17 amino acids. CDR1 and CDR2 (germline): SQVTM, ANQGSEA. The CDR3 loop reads CSVDGVPDRASRETQYF. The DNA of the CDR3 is TGCAGCGTTGACGGTGTCCCCGACAGGGCCTCGCGAGAGACCCAGTACTTC.

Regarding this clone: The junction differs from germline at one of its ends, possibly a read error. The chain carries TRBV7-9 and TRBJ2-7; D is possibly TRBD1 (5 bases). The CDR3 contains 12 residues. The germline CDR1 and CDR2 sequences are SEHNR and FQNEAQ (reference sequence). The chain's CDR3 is CASSLAHDRLGF. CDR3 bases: TGTGCCAGCAGCTTAGCGCATGACAGATTGGGATTC.

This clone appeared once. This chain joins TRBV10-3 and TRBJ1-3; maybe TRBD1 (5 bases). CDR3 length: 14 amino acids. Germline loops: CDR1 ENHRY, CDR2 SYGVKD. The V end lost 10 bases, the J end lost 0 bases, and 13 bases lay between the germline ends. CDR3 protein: CATCRGNSGNTIYF. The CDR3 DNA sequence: TGTGCCACCTGCCGGGGGAACTCTGGAAACACCATATATTTT.